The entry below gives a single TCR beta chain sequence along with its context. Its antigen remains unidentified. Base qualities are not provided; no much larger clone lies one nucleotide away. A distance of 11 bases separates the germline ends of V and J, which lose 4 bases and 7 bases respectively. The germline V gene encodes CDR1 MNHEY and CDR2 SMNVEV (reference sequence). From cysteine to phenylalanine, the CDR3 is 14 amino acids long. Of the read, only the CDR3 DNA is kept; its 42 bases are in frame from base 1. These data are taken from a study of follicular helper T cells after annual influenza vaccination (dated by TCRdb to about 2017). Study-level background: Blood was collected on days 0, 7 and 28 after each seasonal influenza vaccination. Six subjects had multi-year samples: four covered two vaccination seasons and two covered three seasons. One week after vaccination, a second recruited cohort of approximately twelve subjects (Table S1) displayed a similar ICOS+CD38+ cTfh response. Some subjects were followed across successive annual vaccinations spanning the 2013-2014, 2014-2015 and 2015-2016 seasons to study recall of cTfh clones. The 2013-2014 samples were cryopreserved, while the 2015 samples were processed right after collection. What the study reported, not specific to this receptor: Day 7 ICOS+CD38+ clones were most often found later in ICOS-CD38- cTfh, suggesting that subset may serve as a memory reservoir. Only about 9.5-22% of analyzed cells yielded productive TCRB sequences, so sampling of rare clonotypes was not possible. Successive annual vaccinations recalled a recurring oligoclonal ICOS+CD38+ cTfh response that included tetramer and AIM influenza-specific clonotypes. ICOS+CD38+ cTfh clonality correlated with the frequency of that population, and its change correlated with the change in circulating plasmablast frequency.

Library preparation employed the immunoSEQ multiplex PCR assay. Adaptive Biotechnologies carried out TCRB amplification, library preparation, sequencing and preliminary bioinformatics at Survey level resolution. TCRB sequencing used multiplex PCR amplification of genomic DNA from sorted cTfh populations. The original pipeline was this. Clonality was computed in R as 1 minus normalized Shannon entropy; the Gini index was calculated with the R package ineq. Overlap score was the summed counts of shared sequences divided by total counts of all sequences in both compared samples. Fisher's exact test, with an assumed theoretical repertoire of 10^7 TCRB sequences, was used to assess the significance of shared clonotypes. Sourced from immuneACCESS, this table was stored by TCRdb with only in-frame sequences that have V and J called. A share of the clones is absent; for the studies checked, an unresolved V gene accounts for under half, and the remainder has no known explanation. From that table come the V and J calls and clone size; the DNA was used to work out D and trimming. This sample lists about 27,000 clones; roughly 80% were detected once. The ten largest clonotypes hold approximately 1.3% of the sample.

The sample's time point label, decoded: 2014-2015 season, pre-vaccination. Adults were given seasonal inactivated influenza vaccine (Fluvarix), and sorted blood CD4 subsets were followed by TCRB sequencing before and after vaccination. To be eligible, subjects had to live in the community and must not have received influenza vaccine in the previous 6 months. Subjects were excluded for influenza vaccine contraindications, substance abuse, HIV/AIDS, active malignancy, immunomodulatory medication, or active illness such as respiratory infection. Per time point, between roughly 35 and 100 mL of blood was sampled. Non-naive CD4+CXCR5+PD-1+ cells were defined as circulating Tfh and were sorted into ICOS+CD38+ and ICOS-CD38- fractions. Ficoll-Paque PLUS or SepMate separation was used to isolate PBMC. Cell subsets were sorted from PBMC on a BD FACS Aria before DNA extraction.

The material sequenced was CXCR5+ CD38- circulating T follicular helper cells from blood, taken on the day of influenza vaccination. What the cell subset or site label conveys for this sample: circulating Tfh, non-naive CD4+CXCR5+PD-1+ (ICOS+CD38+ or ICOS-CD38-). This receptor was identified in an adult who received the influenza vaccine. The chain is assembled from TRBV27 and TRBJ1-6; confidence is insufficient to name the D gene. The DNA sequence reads TGTGCCAGCAGTTCCGAGGGCTGGAATTCACCCCTCCACTTT. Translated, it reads CASSSEGWNSPLHF.